A single sample gave rise to the 6 T cell receptor beta chains below, sequenced in a study of control samples from healthy donors and cancer patients. Produced via immunoSEQ multiplex PCR; TCRdb's table is partial and in-frame only. Of approximately 49,000 clones listed, roughly 87% are singletons. The specimen sequenced was PBMCs. The receptors were sampled from a man aged 35-49 years with colorectal cancer.

The CDR3 DNA reads TGTGCCATCAGTGAGTTGTCCAACAATGAGCAGTTCTTC. Its protein product is CAISELSNNEQFF. This sequence joins TRBV10-3 and TRBJ2-1; D remains unclear. Germline CDR1 is ENHRY and CDR2 is SYGVKD. The V and J ends lost 1 base and 5 bases respectively, with 6 bases between them. The CDR3 sequence is 13 residues long.

This rearrangement joins TRBV11-2 to TRBJ2-1; 9 bases are shared with TRBD2. The V and J ends lost 3 bases and 0 bases, in that order; junction bases with no gene match: 0. Germline V lookup: CDR1 SGHAT, CDR2 FQNNGV. CDR3 size: 15 residues. CDR3 in amino acids: CASSFSGSSYNEQFF. The CDR3 coding sequence is TGTGCCAGCAGCTTTAGCGGGAGCTCCTACAATGAGCAGTTCTTC.

This clone was recorded only once. The chain links TRBV19 to TRBJ1-5; unclear D gene. Germline V gives CDR1 LNHDA, CDR2 SQIVND (reference sequence). The CDR3 has 14 amino acids. Trimming pared 0 bases from V and 5 bases from J, leaving 8 bases between. The CDR3 DNA reads as TGTGCCAGTAGTATAGATCAAAGGTATCAGCCCCAGCATTTT. The encoded protein is CASSIDQRYQPQHF.

The rearrangement joins TRBV18 to TRBJ2-1, with 10 nucleotides matching TRBD2. In germline, CDR1 is KGHSH, CDR2 LQKENI. This CDR3 region has 17 residues. V was pared by 6 bases and J by 8 bases, with 16 bases of the junction left unmatched. Here the CDR3 reads CASSLGPGLASQDEQFF. The CDR3 bases are TGTGCCAGCTCCCTCGGCCCGGGACTAGCGTCTCAGGATGAGCAGTTCTTC. The full variable domain, its missing parts supplied by reference TRBV18 and TRBJ2-1, is NAGVMQNPRHLVRRRGQEARLRCSPMKGHSHVYWYRQLPEEGLKFMVYLQKENIIDESGMPKERFSAEFPKEGPSILRIQQVVRGDSAAYFCASSLGPGLASQDEQFFGPGTRLTVL.

The V gene is TRBV7-9, the J gene TRBJ2-7, with D unresolved. The V and J ends lost 5 bases and 3 bases respectively, with 8 bases between them. Germline CDR1 reads SEHNR; CDR2 reads FQNEAQ (reference sequence). The CDR3 totals 12 residues. CDR3 sequence: CASSPYFYEQYF. The CDR3 coding sequence is TGTGCCAGCAGCCCATATTTCTACGAGCAGTACTTC. Full variable domain (outside the CDR3, taken from reference TRBV7-9 and TRBJ2-7): DTGVSQNPRHKITKRGQNVTFRCDPISEHNRLYWYRQTLGQGPEFLTYFQNEAQLEKSRLLSDRFSAERPKGSFSTLEIQRTEQGDSAMYLCASSPYFYEQYFGPGTRLTVT.

The chain is built from TRBV19 and TRBJ1-2; TRBD1 might be the D (5 bases). V lost 5 bases and J lost 3, with 10 bases in between. CDR3 size: 13 residues. CDR1 LNHDA and CDR2 SQIVND come from the germline V gene (reference sequence). CDR3 residues: CASSPQGDYGYTF. The CDR3 nucleotides read TGTGCCAGTAGTCCCCAGGGAGACTATGGCTACACCTTC.